These 18 T cell receptor beta chains originate from one sample sequenced in a study of blood T cell repertoires in COVID-19. The repertoire was sequenced with immunoSEQ multiplex PCR; TCRdb's copy has only in-frame clones and lacks some. The sample has tens of thousands of clones, approximately 87% seen once. Material for sequencing was peripheral blood. Receptor source: a woman aged 60-75 years with acute or convalescent COVID-19.

The CDR3 DNA reads TGTGCCAGCAGCGTAACCCAGGACAGCGCCTCTGGAAACACCATATATTTT. The encoded protein is CASSVTQDSASGNTIYF. The rearrangement joins TRBV9 to TRBJ1-3, with TRBD1 as a possible D gene (6 bases). Deletions cut 1 base from V and 0 bases from J, with 14 bases between. This CDR3 is 17 amino acids long. The germline V gene has CDR1 SGDLS and CDR2 YYNGEE.

The DNA for the CDR3 is TGTGCCAGCAGCCAGCCCCAGCGAGCCCAGAGCTCCTACAATGAGCAGTTCTTC. Its protein product is CASSQPQRAQSSYNEQFF. V is TRBV3-1 (or the pseudogene TRBV3-2) and J is TRBJ2-1; D unclear. Germline V CDR1 and CDR2: LGHDT, YNNKEL (reference sequence). CDR3 length equals 18 residues. Trimming removed 3 bases from V and 0 bases from J, with 18 bases in between.

This clone was picked up a small number of times. The chain couples TRBV19 to TRBJ1-1; weak D call: TRBD1 (6 bases). The CDR3 totals 12 residues. Germline-derived CDR1 and CDR2 are LNHDA and SQIVND (reference sequence). The V end lost 4 bases, the J end lost 8 bases, and 11 bases lay between the germline ends. CDR3 nucleotides: TGTGCCAGTAGTAGCCAGGGGCGCGAAGCTTTCTTT. Its protein is CASSSQGREAFF.

This clone came up once. The chain joins TRBV4-2 to TRBJ2-3, with a weak D call TRBD1 (5 bases). The CDR3 contains 16 residues. From germline, CDR1 is LGHNA and CDR2 YNFKEQ. Trimming removed 4 bases from V and 1 base from J, with 15 bases in between. CDR3 DNA sequence: TGTGCCAGCAGCCGACTGGGGCAATCGGGCACAGATACGCAGTATTTT. Its protein product is CASSRLGQSGTDTQYF.

V and J are TRBV4-3 and TRBJ2-1; the match to TRBD1 covers 7 bases. Germline V lookup: CDR1 LGHNA, CDR2 YSLEER. The CDR3 loop spans 14 amino acids. With 3 bases clipped from V and 8 bases from J, the junction kept 7 bases outside the gene matches. DNA for the CDR3: TGCGCCAGCAGCCAGGAAGACAGGGTCTATGAGCAGTTCTTC. This sequence encodes CASSQEDRVYEQFF.

The chain is built from TRBV7-9 and TRBJ1-1, with TRBD1 as a possible D gene (6 bases). V was clipped by 1 base and J by 12 bases, with 12 bases between them. Germline CDR1 is SEHNR and CDR2 is FQNEAQ (reference sequence). The CDR3 loop spans 12 amino acids. The CDR3 sequence: CASSLGSGGPFF. As DNA, the CDR3 is TGTGCCAGCAGCTTAGGTAGCGGGGGGCCTTTCTTT.

This chain uses TRBV5-1 with TRBJ1-4; D is ambiguous. The CDR3 length is 14 residues. Trimming shortened V by 0 bases and J by 8 bases, and 11 bases separated the two germline ends. The V gene's germline CDR1 is SGHRS and CDR2 YFSETQ. The CDR3 here is CASSLEPQREKLFF. The CDR3 DNA follows: TGCGCCAGCAGCTTGGAACCCCAGAGGGAAAAACTGTTTTTT. The complete variable domain, with remaining parts taken from reference TRBV5-1 and TRBJ1-4, reads KAGVTQTPRYLIKTRGQQVTLSCSPISGHRSVSWYQQTPGQGLQFLFEYFSETQRNKGNFPGRFSGRQFSNSRSEMNVSTLELGDSALYLCASSLEPQREKLFFGSGTQLSVL.

V usage is TRBV6-5 and J usage is TRBJ1-3; D ambiguous. Germline V gene lookup returns CDR1 MNHEY and CDR2 SVGAGI. This CDR3 contains 14 residues. Trimming shortened V by 4 bases and J by 0 bases, and 7 bases separated the two germline ends. The CDR3 region is CASSSGNSGNTIYF. In DNA, the CDR3 is TGTGCCAGCAGTTCCGGGAACTCTGGAAACACCATATATTTT.

The genes are TRBV28 and TRBJ2-5, with 10 bases matching TRBD2. The CDR3 loop spans 17 amino acids. The trim removed 2 bases at V and 1 base at J, leaving 7 bases unmatched. CDR1 and CDR2 from the germline V gene are MDHEN and SYDVKM. This CDR3 reads CASSLVSGGTFQETQYF. CDR3 coding DNA: TGTGCCAGCAGTTTAGTTAGCGGGGGGACCTTCCAAGAGACCCAGTACTTC.

Here the CDR3 reads CAISETGGDEKLFF. In DNA, the CDR3 is TGTGCCATCAGTGAGACAGGGGGCGACGAAAAACTGTTTTTT. The V call is TRBV10-3, the J call TRBJ1-4; 9 bases are a match to TRBD1. The V gene's germline CDR1 is ENHRY and CDR2 SYGVKD. The CDR3 has 14 residues. V shed 2 bases, J shed 8 bases, and the junction held 3 bases outside the gene matches.

Remarks on this clone: The same CDR3 arises from other DNA sequences in this sample as well. J is TRBJ1-2 and V is TRBV7-2; 9 bases fit TRBD1. Unmatched junction bases numbered 3, after V lost 3 bases and J lost 7 bases. Per the germline V gene, CDR1 is SGHTA and CDR2 is FQGNSA. CDR3 length: 13 residues. CDR3 region: CASSFDRGAGYTF. The DNA of the CDR3 is TGTGCCAGCAGCTTCGACAGGGGGGCTGGCTACACCTTC.

The sample holds a few counts of this clone. J is TRBJ1-1 and V is TRBV19, with D possibly TRBD1 on 5 matching bases. CDR1 and CDR2 (germline): LNHDA, SQIVND (reference sequence). The ends were cut back, 5 bases at V and 5 bases at J, with 15 bases in the middle. The length of the CDR3 is 14 residues. DNA for the CDR3: TGTGCCAGTAGTTCTCGGGACTGGAGAACTGAAGCTTTCTTT. Encoded protein: CASSSRDWRTEAFF. Filled out from reference TRBV19 and TRBJ1-1, the complete variable domain reads DGGITQSPKYLFRKEGQNVTLSCEQNLNHDAMYWYRQDPGQGLRLIYYSQIVNDFQKGDIAEGYSVSREKKESFPLTVTSAQKNPTAFYLCASSSRDWRTEAFFGQGTRLTVV.

In DNA, the CDR3 is TGTGCCAGCAGCTTGGATACAGGGGGGGCTCCTCTCTTATATGGCTACACCTTC. Encoded protein: CASSLDTGGAPLLYGYTF. The chain employs TRBV5-6 and TRBJ1-2; TRBD1 matches 8 bases. The CDR3 spans 18 residues. Germline loops: CDR1 SGHDT, CDR2 YYEEEE. The trim removed 0 bases at V and 5 bases at J, leaving 15 bases unmatched.

This chain connects TRBV4-1 to TRBJ1-5; 7 positions match TRBD1. After removal of 2 bases from V and 2 bases from J, the junction contained 3 bases not matched to a gene. The CDR3 covers 15 residues. The germline CDR1 and CDR2 sequences are MGHRA and YSYEKL. This CDR3 reads CASSQSGTGNQPQHF. The CDR3 nucleotides read TGCGCCAGCAGCCAATCCGGGACAGGCAATCAGCCCCAGCATTTT.

The genes are TRBV27 and TRBJ2-1, with D maybe TRBD2 (5 bases). The V end was cut by 2 bases, the J end by 5 bases, with 7 bases between. The germline V gene encodes CDR1 MNHEY and CDR2 SMNVEV (reference sequence). The CDR3 is 13 residues long. The CDR3 nucleotides are TGTGCCAGCAGTTTAAGGCGGGACAATGAGCAGTTCTTC. Translating gives CASSLRRDNEQFF.

The chain is built from TRBV4-1 and TRBJ1-2, with D possibly matching TRBD1 (6 bases). Trimming took off 8 bases at V and 4 bases at J, with 17 bases between the two ends. The length of the CDR3 is 14 residues. In germline, CDR1 is MGHRA, CDR2 YSYEKL. The CDR3 nucleotides are TGCGCCAGCGCTATTCCCGGGACAAGCTATGGCTACACCTTC. The encoded protein is CASAIPGTSYGYTF.

J is TRBJ1-4 and V is TRBV28; D gene ambiguous. The CDR3 is 12 amino acids. Germline CDR1 MDHEN, CDR2 SYDVKM. The ends were cut back, 11 bases at V and 10 bases at J, with 17 bases in the middle. The CDR3 sequence is CAAGEGWRKLFF. The CDR3 DNA sequence: TGTGCCGCCGGGGAGGGTTGGAGAAAACTGTTTTTT.

This chain uses TRBV6-1 with TRBJ1-6, with no clear D. CDR3 size: 15 residues. Germline CDR1 and CDR2: MNHNS and SASEGT. V was cut by 1 base and J by 5 bases, with 9 bases left in between. CDR3 nucleotide sequence: TGTGCCAGCAGTGAAGTGGGCCAGGATAATTCACCCCTCCACTTT. Translating gives CASSEVGQDNSPLHF.